Sequencing of this T cell receptor beta chain was carried out in a study of T cells in Graves' hyperthyroidism and ophthalmopathy. The study, taken as a whole, reports: A model of 13 V-J pairs discriminated ophthalmopathy from stable hyperthyroidism.

The source material, RNA transcripts, was used to amplify TCR beta CDR3 regions. Carried out on the TCR CDR3, a first-round RT-PCR used the HTBI primer set. TCRdb re-called the multiplex PCR reads with MiXCR, one entry per CDR3 protein. The sample carries 50,000 to 60,000 distinct CDR3 sequences, roughly 50% recorded once. The germline gives CDR1 SEHNR, CDR2 FQNEAQ (reference sequence). This CDR3 has 11 residues. V lost 2 bases, J lost 7 bases, and 2 bases lay in between. Source material for PBMCs was more than 7.5 ml fresh peripheral blood. A note on this clonotype: Antigen unknown.

This sequence joins TRBV7-9 and TRBJ2-2; no clear D gene. Material: blood. The sequence was collected from a woman aged 45-59 years with Graves' ophthalmopathy. The CDR3 nucleotides are TGTGCCAGCAGCTTAATCGGGGAGCTGTTTTTT. Protein sequence: CASSLIGELFF.